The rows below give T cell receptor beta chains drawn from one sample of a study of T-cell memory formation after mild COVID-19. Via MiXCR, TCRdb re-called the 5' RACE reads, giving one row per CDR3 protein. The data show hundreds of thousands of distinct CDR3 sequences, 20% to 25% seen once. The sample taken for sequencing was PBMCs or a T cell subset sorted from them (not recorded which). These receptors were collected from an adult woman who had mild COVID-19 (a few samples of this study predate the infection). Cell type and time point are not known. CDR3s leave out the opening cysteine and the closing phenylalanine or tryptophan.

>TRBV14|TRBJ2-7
ASSLLQGAEQY
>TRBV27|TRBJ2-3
ASSSYREHTDTQY
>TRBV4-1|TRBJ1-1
ATSPAEGGGTEAF
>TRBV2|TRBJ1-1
ASRKGSENTEAF
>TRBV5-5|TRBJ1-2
ASGKQGGGGYT
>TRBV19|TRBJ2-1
ASSIVTSGYNEQF
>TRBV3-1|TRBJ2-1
ASSLYGGDRNEQF
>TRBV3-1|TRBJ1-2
ASSPNSATLYGYT
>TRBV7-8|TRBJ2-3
ASSLDGTHTQY
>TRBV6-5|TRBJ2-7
ASSPPGRRSYEQY
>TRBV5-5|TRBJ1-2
ASSPGVPLGNGYT
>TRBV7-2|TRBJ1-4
ASSLSGVGEKLF
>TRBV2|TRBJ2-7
ASSAIGAGSNEQY
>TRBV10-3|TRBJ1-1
AISERGTEAF
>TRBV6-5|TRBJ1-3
ASTPSSGNTIY
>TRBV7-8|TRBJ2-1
ASSDIRIGETYNEQF
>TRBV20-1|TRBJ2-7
SARDQVLAGGPSEVYEQY
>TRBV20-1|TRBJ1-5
SAREGEGNQPQH
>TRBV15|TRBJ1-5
ATSPRDTARSQH
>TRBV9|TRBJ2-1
ASGDRGHHNEQF
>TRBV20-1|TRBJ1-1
SARRTGSTEAF
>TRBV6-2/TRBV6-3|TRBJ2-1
ASSKIGGAWNEQF
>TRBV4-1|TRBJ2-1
ASSQDMTSGYNEQF
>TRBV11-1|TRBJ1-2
ASSLGGKTYGYT
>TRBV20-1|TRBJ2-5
SAGRLKAGGETQY
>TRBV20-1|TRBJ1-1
SAGHFNTEAF
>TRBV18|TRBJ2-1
ASSPRQENEQF
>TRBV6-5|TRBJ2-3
ASSLTHLDTDTQY
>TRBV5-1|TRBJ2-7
ASRMEPLSSYEQY
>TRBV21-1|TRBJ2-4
ASSKVRGPKNIQY
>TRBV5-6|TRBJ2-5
ASSLGKETQY
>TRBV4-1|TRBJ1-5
ASRQDPAGGQPQH
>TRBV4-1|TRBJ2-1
ASSQREGLYNEQF
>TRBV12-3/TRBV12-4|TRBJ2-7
ASSPGIAGLRGQY
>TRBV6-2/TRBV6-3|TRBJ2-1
ASSYSRGDLPSYNEQF
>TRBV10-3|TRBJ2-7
ATRATLLAYEQY
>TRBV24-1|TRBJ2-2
ATRPGANTGELF
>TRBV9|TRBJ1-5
ASSVGTIQPQH
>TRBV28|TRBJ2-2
ASSLSVGVANTGELF
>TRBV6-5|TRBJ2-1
ASKGTGYNEQF
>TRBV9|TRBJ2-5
ASSVDGVLQETQY
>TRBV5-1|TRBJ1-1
ASSPPTAGTTEAF
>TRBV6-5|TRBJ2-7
ASRRAGTSYEQY
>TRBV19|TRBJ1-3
ASRSSGNTIY
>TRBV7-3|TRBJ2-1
ASSLMEGLGNEQF
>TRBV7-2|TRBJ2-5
ASSLAGAPETQY
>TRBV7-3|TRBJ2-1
ASSKLATSYNEQF
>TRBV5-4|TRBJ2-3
ASSLDLYTDTQY